These T cell receptor beta chains were read from a single sample in a study of lymphopenia after photon versus proton radiotherapy. Produced via immunoSEQ multiplex PCR; TCRdb's table is partial and in-frame only. The sample shows more than 60,000 clones, approximately 83% of them seen only once. Sequences were derived from peripheral blood, sampled from a patient treated with photon-based radiotherapy. Receptors originate from a man in his forties with gastric cancer. The CDR3 runs from the conserved cysteine through the conserved F or W. Fields, in order: V gene, D gene, J gene, clone size, CDR3 DNA, CDR3 protein. A D gene is named only where the DNA matches it firmly. Clone size, where shown, is once, few, many, or a class for clones that have expanded.

TRBV5-1	TRBD1	TRBJ1-1	NA	TGCGCCAGCAGATTCACAGGGGACACTGAAGCTTTCTTT	CASRFTGDTEAFF
TRBV11-3	TRBD2	TRBJ2-3	once	TGTGCCAGCAGCTTAGATCGCGGGGGGGCCACAGATACGCAGTATTTT	CASSLDRGGATDTQYF
TRBV30	NA	TRBJ2-2	NA	TGTGCCTGGAGTGTAACTTTGGGGGCCACCGGGGAGCTGTTTTTT	CAWSVTLGATGELFF
TRBV7-2	NA	TRBJ1-1	NA	TGTGCCAGCAGCTCCTCAGGGTTTAACACTGAAGCTTTCTTT	CASSSSGFNTEAFF
TRBV7-2	NA	TRBJ2-7	NA	TGTGCCAGCAGCTTAGTCCCCTACGAGCAGTACTTC	CASSLVPYEQYF
TRBV6-5	TRBD1	TRBJ1-4	NA	TGTGCCAGCAGTTACTCGGGGGACAGGGTCGAAAAACTGTTTTTT	CASSYSGDRVEKLFF
TRBV12-5	TRBD2	TRBJ2-5	NA	TGTGCTAGTGGTTTTGGGCTAGCGGGGGGTGAAGAGACCCAGTACTTC	CASGFGLAGGEETQYF
TRBV7-9	NA	TRBJ2-1	NA	TGTGCCAGCAGCCAACTAGTCAGGGGGGGCTTTACTTATGAGCAGTTCTTC	CASSQLVRGGFTYEQFF
TRBV18	NA	TRBJ1-1	NA	TGTGCCAGCTCACATCCAGGGTTTAGAGGGGGAGCTTTCTTT	CASSHPGFRGGAFF
TRBV4-1	TRBD1	TRBJ1-3	NA	TGCGCCAGCAGCCAAGTCCTCGGACAGGGACACTCAGGAAACACCATATATTTT	CASSQVLGQGHSGNTIYF
TRBV7-6	TRBD2	TRBJ2-5	NA	TGTGCCAGCAGCTCGGGACTAGCGGAAGAGACCCAGTACTTC	CASSSGLAEETQYF
TRBV11-2	TRBD1	TRBJ1-1	NA	TGTGCCAGCAGCTTAACGGGCCGGACGACAGGGCACGTCCCCCATGAAGCTTTCTTT	CASSLTGRTTGHVPHEAFF
TRBV25-1	TRBD2	TRBJ2-2	NA	TGTGCCAGCAGACCGAATGTGGAGCGGGGGGGTAGCGGGGAGCTGTTTTTT	CASRPNVERGGSGELFF
TRBV5-6	NA	TRBJ2-5	NA	TGTGCCAGCAGCTTGGAGGTCGTGGGGGAGACCCAGTACTTC	CASSLEVVGETQYF
TRBV6-5	NA	TRBJ2-3	once	TGTGCCAGCAGTTACTCGAAACAATTCACAGATACGCAGTATTTT	CASSYSKQFTDTQYF